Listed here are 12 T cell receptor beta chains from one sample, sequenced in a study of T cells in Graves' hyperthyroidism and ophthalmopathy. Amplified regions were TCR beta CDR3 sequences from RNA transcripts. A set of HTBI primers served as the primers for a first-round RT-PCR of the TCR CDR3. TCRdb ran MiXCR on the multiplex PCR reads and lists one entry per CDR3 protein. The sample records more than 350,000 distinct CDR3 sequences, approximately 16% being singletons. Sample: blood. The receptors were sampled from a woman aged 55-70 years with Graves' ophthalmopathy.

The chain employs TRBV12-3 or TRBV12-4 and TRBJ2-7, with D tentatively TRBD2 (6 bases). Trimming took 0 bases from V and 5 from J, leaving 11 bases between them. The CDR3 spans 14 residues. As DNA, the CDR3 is TGTGCCAGCAGTTTAGCATCGGGAGCCCACGAGCAGTACTTC. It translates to CASSLASGAHEQYF.

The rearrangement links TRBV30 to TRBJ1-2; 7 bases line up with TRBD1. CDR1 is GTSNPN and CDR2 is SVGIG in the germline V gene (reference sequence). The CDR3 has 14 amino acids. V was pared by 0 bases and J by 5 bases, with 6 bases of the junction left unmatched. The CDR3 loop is CAWSVNRGRYGYTF. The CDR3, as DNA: TGTGCCTGGAGTGTAAACAGGGGTCGTTATGGCTACACCTTC.

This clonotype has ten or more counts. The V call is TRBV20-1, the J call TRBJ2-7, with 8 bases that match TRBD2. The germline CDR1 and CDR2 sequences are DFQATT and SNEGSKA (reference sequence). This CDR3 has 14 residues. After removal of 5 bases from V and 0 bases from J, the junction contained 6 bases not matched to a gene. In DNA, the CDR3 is TGCAGTGCTGGACCGACTAGCGCCTCCTACGAGCAGTACTTC. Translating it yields CSAGPTSASYEQYF.

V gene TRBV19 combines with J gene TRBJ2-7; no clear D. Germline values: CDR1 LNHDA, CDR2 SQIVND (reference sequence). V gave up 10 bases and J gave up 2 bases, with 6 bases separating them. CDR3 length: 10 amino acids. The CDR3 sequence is CATRPYEQYF. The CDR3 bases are TGTGCCACCCGCCCCTACGAGCAGTACTTC.

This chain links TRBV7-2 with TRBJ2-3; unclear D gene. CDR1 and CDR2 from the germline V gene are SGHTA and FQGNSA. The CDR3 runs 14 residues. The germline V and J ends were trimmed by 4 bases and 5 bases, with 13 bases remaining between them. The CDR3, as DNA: TGTGCCAGCAGCTCCAACCCCGTAGGAGATACGCAGTATTTT. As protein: CASSSNPVGDTQYF.

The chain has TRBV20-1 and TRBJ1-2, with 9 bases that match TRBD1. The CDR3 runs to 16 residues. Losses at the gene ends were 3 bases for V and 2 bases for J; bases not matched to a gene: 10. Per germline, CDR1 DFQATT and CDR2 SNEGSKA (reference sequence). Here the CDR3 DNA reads TGCAGTGCTAGGGAGGGACAGGGCGGCGGAAACTATGGCTACACCTTC. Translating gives CSAREGQGGGNYGYTF.

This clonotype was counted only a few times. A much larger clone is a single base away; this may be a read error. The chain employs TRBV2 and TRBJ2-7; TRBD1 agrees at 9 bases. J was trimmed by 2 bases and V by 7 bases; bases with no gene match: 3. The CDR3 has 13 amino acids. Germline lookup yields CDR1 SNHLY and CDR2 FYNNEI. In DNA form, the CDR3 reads TGTGCCAGCACTAGGACAGGGGCCTACGAGCAGTACTTC. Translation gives CASTRTGAYEQYF.

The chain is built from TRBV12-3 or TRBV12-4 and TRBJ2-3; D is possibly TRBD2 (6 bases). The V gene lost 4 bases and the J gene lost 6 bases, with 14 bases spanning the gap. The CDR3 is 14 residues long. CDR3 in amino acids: CASSYYRETDTQYF. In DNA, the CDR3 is TGTGCCAGCAGTTATTATCGGGAGACGGATACGCAGTATTTT.

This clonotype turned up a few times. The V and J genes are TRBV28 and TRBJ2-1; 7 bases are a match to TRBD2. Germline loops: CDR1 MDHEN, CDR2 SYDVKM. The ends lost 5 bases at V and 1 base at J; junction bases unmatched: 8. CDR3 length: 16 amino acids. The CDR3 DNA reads TGTGCCAGCAGTCCGACTAGCTCCTATTCCTACAATGAGCAGTTCTTC. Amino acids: CASSPTSSYSYNEQFF.

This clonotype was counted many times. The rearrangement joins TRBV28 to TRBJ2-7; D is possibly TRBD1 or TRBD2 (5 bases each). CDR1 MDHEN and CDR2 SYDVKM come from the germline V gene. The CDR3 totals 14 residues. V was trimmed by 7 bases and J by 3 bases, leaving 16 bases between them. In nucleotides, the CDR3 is TGTGCCAGCAAGGATGGGGTGGGGGACTACGAGCAGTACTTC. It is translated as CASKDGVGDYEQYF.

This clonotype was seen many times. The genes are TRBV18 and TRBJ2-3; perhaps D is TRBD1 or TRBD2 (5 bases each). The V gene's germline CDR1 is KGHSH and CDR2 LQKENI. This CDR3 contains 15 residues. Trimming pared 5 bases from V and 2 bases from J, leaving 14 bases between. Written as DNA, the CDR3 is TGTGCCAGCTCAGGGGACCCCCGCGACACAGATACGCAGTATTTT. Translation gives CASSGDPRDTDTQYF.

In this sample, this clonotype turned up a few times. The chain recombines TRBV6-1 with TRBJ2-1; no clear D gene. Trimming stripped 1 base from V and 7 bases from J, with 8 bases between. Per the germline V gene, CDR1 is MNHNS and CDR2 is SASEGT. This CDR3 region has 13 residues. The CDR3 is CASSEVPKNEQFF. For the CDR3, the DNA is TGTGCCAGCAGTGAAGTTCCGAAGAATGAGCAGTTCTTC.